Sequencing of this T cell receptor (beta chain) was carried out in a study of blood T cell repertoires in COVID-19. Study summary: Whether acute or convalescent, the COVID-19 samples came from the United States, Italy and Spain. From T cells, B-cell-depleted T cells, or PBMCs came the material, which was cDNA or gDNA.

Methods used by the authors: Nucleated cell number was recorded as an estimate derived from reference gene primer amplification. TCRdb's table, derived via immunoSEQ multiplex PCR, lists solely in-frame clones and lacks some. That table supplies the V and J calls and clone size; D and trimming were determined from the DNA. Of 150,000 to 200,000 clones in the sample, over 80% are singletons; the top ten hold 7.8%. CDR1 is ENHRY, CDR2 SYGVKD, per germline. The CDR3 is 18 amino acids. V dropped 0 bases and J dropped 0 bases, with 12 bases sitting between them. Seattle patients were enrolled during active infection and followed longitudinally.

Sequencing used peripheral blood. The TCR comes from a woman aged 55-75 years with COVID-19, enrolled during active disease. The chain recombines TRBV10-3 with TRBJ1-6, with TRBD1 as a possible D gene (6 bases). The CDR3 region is CAISESGHLSSYNSPLHF. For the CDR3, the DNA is TGTGCCATCAGTGAGTCGGGACACCTAAGCTCCTATAATTCACCCCTCCACTTT.